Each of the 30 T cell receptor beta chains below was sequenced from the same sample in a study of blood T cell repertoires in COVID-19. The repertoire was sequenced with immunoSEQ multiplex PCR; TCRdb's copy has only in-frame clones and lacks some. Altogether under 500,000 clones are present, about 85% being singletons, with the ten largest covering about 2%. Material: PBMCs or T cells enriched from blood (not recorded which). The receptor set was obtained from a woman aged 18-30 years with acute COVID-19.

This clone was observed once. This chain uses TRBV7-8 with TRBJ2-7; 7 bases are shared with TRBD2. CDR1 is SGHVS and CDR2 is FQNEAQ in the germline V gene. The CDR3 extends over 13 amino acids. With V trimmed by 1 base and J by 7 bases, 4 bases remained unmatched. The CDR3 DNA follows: TGTGCCAGCAGCTTAGGCTACGGGGGGGAGCAGTACTTC. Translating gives CASSLGYGGEQYF.

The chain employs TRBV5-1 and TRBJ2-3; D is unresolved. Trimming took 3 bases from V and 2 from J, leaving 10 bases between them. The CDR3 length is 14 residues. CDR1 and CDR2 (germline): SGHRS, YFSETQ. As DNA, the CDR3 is TGCGCCAGCAGCTCGAGGTATCCCACAGATACGCAGTATTTT. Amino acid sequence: CASSSRYPTDTQYF.

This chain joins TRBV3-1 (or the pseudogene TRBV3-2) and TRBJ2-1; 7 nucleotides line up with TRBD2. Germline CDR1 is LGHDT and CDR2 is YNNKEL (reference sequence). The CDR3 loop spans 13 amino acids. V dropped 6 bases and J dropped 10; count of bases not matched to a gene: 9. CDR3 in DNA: TGTGCCAGCAGTCGGACTAGGTTTTCCGAGCAGTTCTTC. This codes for CASSRTRFSEQFF.

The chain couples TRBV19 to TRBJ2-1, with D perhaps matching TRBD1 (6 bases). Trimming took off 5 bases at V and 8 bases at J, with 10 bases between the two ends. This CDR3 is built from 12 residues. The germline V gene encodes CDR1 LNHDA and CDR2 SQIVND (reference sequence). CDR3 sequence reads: CASSAQGYEQFF. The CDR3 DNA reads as TGTGCCAGTAGTGCACAGGGATATGAGCAGTTCTTC.

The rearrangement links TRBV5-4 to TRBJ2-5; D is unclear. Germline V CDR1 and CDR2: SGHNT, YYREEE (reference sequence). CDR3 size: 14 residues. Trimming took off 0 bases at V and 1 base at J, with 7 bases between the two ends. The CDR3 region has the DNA TGTGCCAGCAGCTTGGTAGAGGCCCAAGAGACCCAGTACTTC. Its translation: CASSLVEAQETQYF. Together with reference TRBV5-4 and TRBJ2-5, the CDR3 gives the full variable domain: ETGVTQSPTHLIKTRGQQVTLRCSSQSGHNTVSWYQQALGQGPQFIFQYYREEENGRGNFPPRFSGLQFPNYSSELNVNALELDDSALYLCASSLVEAQETQYFGPGTRLLVL.

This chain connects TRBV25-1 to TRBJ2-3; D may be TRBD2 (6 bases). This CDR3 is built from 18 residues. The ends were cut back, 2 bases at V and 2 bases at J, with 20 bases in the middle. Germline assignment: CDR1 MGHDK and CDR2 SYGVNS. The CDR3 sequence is CASSEERGLPPYTDTQYF. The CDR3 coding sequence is TGTGCCAGCAGTGAAGAAAGGGGACTCCCGCCCTACACAGATACGCAGTATTTT.

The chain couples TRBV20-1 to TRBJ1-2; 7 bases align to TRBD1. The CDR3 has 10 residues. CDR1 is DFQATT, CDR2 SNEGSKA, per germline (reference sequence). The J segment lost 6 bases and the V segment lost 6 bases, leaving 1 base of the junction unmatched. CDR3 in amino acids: CSAGTDGYTF. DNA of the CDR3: TGCAGTGCAGGGACAGATGGCTACACCTTC.

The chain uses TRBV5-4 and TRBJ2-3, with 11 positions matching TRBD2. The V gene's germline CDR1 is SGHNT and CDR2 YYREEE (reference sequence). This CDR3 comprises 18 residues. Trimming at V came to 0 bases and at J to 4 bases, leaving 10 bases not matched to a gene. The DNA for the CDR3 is TGTGCCAGCAGCTTGGCCGGTAGCGGGGGGGCTTATTCAGATACGCAGTATTTT. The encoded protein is CASSLAGSGGAYSDTQYF.

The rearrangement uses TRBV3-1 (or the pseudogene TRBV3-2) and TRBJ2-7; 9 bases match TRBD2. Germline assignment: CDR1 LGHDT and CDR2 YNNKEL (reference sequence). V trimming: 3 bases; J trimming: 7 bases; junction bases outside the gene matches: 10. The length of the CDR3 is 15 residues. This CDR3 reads CASSQSVAGVGEQYF. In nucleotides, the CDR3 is TGTGCCAGCAGCCAGTCCGTAGCGGGAGTAGGGGAGCAGTACTTC.

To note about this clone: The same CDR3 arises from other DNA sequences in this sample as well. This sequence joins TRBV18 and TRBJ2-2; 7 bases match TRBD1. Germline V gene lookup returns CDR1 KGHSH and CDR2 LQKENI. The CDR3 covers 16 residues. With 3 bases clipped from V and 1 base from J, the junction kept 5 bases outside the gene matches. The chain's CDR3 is CASSPRQGMNTGELFF. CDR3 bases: TGTGCCAGCTCACCTCGACAGGGAATGAACACCGGGGAGCTGTTTTTT. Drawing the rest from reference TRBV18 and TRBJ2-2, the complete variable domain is NAGVMQNPRHLVRRRGQEARLRCSPMKGHSHVYWYRQLPEEGLKFMVYLQKENIIDESGMPKERFSAEFPKEGPSILRIQQVVRGDSAAYFCASSPRQGMNTGELFFGEGSRLTVL.

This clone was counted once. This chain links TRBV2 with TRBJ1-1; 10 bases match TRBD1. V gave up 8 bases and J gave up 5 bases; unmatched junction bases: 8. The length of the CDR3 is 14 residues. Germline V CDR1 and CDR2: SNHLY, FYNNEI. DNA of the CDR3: TGTGCCAGCGGCCGGGACAGGGGATATACTGAAGCTTTCTTT. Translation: CASGRDRGYTEAFF.

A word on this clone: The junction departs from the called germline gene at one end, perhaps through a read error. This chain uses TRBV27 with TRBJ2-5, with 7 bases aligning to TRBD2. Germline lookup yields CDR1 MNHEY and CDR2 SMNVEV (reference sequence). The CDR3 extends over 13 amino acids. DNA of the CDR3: TGTGCCAGCAGTGAAAGGGGAGGGCAGACTCAGTACTTC. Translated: CASSERGGQTQYF.

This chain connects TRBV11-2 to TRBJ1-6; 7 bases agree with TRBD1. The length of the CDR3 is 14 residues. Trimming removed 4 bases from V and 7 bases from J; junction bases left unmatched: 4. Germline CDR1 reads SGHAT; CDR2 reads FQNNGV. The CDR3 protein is CASSSGQANSPLHF. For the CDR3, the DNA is TGTGCCAGCAGCTCCGGACAGGCCAATTCACCCCTCCACTTT.

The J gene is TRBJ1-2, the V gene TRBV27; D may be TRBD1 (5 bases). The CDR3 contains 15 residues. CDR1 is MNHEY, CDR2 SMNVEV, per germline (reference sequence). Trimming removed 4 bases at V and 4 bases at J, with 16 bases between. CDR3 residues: CASSSNLNTGYGYTF. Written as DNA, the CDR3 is TGTGCCAGCAGTTCAAACCTCAACACAGGCTATGGCTACACCTTC.

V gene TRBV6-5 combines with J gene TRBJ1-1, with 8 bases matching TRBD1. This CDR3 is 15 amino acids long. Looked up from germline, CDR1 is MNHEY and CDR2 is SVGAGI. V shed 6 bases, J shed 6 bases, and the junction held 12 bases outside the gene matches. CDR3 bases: TGTGCCAGCAGACGGGAGGACAGGGCATACGCTGAAGCTTTCTTT. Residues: CASRREDRAYAEAFF.

CDR3 DNA sequence: TGTGCCAGCTCAGCGCGCGGGACGGTGAACACTGAAGCTTTCTTT. It specifies CASSARGTVNTEAFF. This chain links TRBV18 with TRBJ1-1, with a possible D match to TRBD1 (5 bases). Between the trimmed V and J ends, which lost 5 bases and 0 bases, there was a span of 13 bases. The CDR3 is 15 amino acids. CDR1 is KGHSH, CDR2 LQKENI, per germline.

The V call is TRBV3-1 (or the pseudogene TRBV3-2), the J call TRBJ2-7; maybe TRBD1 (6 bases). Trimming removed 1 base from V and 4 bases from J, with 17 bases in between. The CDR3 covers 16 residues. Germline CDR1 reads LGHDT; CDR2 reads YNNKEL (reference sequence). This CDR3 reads CASSQVGQRLQYEQYF. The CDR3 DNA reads TGTGCCAGCAGCCAAGTAGGACAGAGACTACAGTACGAGCAGTACTTC.

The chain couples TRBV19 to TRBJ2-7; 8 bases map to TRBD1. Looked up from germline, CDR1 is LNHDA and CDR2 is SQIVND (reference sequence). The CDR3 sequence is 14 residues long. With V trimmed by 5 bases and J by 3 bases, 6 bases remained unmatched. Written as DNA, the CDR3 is TGTGCCAGTAGTGTAGGACAGGGTGACTACGAGCAGTACTTC. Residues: CASSVGQGDYEQYF.

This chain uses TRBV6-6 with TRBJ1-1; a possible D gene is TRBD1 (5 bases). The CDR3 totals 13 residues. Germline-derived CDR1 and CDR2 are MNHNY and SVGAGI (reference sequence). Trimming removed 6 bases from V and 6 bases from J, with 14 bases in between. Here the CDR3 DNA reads TGTGCCAGCAGATCTGACAGATACCCTGAAGCTTTCTTT. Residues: CASRSDRYPEAFF.

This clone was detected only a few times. The CDR3 here is CASSFQLRGDEQFF. CDR3 nucleotides: TGTGCCAGCAGCTTTCAGCTCAGGGGAGATGAGCAGTTCTTC. The chain is built from TRBV11-2 and TRBJ2-1; maybe TRBD1 (6 bases). V was cut by 3 bases and J by 8 bases, with 14 bases left in between. The germline V gene encodes CDR1 SGHAT and CDR2 FQNNGV. The CDR3 totals 14 residues.

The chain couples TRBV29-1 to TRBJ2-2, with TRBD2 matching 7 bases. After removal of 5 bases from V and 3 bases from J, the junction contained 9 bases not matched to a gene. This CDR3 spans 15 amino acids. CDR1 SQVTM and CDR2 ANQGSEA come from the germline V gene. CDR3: CSVRGVTTDTGELFF. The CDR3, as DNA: TGCAGCGTTCGGGGGGTTACCACTGACACCGGGGAGCTGTTTTTT.

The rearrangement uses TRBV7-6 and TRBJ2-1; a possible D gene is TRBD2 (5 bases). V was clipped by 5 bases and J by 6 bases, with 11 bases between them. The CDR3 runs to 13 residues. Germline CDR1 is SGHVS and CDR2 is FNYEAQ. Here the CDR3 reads CASSPLEGNEQFF. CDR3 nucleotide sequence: TGTGCCAGCAGCCCGCTAGAGGGCAATGAGCAGTTCTTC. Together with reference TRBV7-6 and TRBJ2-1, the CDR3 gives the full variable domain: GAGVSQSPRYKVTKRGQDVALRCDPISGHVSLYWYRQALGQGPEFLTYFNYEAQQDKSGLPNDRFSAERPEGSISTLTIQRTEQRDSAMYRCASSPLEGNEQFFGPGTRLTVL.

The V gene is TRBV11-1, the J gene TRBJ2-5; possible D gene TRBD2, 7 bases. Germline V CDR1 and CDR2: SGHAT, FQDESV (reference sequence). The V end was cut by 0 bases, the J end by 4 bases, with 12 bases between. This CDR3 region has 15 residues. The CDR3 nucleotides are TGTGCCAGCAGCTTAGCGGGGGGGCCTGGAGAGACCCAGTACTTC. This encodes CASSLAGGPGETQYF.

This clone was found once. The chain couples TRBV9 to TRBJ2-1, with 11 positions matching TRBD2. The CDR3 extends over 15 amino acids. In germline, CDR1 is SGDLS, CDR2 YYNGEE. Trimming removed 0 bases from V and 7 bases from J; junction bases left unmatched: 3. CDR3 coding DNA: TGTGCCAGCAGCGTAGGGGTAGCGGGGGGGAATGAGCAGTTCTTC. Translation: CASSVGVAGGNEQFF. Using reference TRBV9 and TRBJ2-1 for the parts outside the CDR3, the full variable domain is DSGVTQTPKHLITATGQRVTLRCSPRSGDLSVYWYQQSLDQGLQFLIQYYNGEERAKGNILERFSAQQFPDLHSELNLSSLELGDSALYFCASSVGVAGGNEQFFGPGTRLTVL.

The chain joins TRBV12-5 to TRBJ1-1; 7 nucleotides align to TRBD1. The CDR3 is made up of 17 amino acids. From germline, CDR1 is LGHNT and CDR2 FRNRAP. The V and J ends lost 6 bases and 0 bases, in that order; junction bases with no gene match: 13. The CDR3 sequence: CASGSPGQEPLNTEAFF. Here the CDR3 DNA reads TGTGCTAGTGGATCTCCCGGACAGGAGCCCCTGAACACTGAAGCTTTCTTT.

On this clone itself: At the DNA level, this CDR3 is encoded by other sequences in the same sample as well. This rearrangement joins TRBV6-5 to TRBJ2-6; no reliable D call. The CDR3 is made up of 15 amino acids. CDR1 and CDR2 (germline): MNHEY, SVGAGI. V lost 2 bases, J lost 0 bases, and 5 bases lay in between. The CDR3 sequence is CASSYGASGANVLTF. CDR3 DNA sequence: TGTGCCAGCAGTTACGGAGCCTCTGGGGCCAACGTCCTGACTTTC.

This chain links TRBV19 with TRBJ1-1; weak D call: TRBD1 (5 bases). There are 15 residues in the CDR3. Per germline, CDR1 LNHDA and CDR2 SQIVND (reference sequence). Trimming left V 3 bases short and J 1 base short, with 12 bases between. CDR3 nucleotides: TGTGCCAGTAGTATGTCCCCCACAGGGAACACTGAAGCTTTCTTT. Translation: CASSMSPTGNTEAFF.

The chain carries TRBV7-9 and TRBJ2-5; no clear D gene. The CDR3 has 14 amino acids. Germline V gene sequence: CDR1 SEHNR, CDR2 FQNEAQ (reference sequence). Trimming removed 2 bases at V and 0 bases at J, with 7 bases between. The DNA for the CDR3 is TGTGCCAGCAGCTTATCTGGGCACCAAGAGACCCAGTACTTC. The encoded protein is CASSLSGHQETQYF.

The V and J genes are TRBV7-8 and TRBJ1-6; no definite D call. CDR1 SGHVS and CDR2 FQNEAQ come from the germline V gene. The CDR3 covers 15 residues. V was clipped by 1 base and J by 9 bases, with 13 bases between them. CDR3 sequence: CASSLDAAVGSPLHF. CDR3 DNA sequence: TGTGCCAGCAGCTTAGACGCGGCAGTGGGTTCACCCCTCCACTTT.

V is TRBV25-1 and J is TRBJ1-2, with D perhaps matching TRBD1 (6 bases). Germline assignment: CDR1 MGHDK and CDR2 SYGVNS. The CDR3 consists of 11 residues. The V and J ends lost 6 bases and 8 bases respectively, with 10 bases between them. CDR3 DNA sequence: TGTGCCAGCAGCGGGGGGCTAGGCTACACCTTC. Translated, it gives CASSGGLGYTF.